Following are 2 T cell receptor beta chains from one sample sequenced in a study of blood T cell repertoires in COVID-19. The data were produced by immunoSEQ multiplex PCR, yet TCRdb's version contains in-frame clones alone and is incomplete. In the table there are approximately 240,000 clones, around 82% of which are singletons. Material: peripheral blood. The receptors originated from a woman aged 80 or over with active or convalescent COVID-19.

The rearrangement links TRBV19 to TRBJ1-4, with 8 bases lining up with TRBD1. Germline V gives CDR1 LNHDA, CDR2 SQIVND (reference sequence). V lost 5 bases and J lost 6; bases outside the gene matches: 8. The CDR3 extends over 15 amino acids. The CDR3 sequence: CASSSSGTGDEKLFF. The CDR3 DNA is TGTGCCAGTAGTTCCAGCGGGACAGGCGATGAAAAACTGTTTTTT.

The chain joins TRBV5-1 to TRBJ2-7; 11 nucleotides agree with TRBD1. J was trimmed by 0 bases and V by 4 bases; bases with no gene match: 6. The CDR3 extends over 16 amino acids. Germline values: CDR1 SGHRS, CDR2 YFSETQ. For the CDR3, the DNA is TGCGCCAGCAGCCCTGGGGGGACAGGGGGCTCCTACGAGCAGTACTTC. Translation gives CASSPGGTGGSYEQYF.